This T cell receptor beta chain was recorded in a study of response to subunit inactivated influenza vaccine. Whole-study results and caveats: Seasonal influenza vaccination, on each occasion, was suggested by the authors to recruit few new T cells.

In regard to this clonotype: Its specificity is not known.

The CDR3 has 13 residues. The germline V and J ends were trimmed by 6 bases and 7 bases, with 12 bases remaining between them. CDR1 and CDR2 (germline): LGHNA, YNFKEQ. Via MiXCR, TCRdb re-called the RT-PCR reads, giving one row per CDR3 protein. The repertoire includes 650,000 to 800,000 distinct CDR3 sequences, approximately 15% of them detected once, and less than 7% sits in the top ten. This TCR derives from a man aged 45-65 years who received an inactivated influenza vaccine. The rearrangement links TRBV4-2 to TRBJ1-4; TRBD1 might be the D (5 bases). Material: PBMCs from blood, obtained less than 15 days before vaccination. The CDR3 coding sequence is TGTGCCAGCAGATCCGGGACGGCTGAAAAACTGTTTTTT. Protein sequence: CASRSGTAEKLFF.